This TCR beta chain was recorded in a study of shared clonotypes between healthy human individuals. In the study overall: The plates for each donor numbered three CD4 naive, three CD4 memory, two CD8 naive and one CD8 memory.

Deep level was the assay's run setting. Measured with immunoSEQ multiplex PCR; TCRdb has only the in-frame clones, and not every one. In the table there are over a million clones, approximately 98.5% of which are singletons. The germline V gene encodes CDR1 MNHNS and CDR2 SASEGT. Trimming left V 7 bases short and J 0 bases short, with 12 bases between. This CDR3 is built from 14 residues. The genes are TRBV6-1 and TRBJ1-2; no clear D gene. The clonotype was recovered from a man aged 30 to 39 in good health. The sequenced sample consisted of naive CD4+ T cells sorted from blood. Subset meaning: CD45RA+ positively selected. CDR3 protein: CASNLYGANYGYTF. Written as DNA, the CDR3 is TGTGCCAGCAATCTTTACGGAGCTAACTATGGCTACACCTTC.